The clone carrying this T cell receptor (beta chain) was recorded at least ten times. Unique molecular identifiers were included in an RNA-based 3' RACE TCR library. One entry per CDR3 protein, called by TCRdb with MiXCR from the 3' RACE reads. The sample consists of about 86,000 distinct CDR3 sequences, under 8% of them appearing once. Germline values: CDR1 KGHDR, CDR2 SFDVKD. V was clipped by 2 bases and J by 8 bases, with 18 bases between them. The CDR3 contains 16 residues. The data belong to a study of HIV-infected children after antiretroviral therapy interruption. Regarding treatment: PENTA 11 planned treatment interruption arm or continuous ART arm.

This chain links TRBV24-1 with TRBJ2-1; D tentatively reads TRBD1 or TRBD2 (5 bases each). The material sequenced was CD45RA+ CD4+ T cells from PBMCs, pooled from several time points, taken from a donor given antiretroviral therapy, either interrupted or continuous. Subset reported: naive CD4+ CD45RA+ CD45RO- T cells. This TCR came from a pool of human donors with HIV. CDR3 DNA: TGTGCCACCAGTGATTCCCCAGGGAGTTGGATAGATGAGCAGTTCTTC. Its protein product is CATSDSPGSWIDEQFF.